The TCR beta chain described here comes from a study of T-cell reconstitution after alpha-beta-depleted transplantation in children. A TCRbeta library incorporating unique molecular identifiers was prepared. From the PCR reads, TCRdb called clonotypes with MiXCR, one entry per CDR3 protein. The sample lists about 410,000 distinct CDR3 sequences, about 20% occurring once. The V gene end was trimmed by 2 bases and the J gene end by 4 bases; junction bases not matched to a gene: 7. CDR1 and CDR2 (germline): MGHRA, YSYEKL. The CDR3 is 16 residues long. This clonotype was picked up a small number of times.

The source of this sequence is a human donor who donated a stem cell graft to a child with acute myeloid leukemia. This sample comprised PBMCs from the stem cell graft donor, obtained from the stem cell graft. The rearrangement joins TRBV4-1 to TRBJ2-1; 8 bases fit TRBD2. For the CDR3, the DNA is TGCGCCAGCAGCCAACTGGGACTAGTGACGTACAATGAGCAGTTCTTC. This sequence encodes CASSQLGLVTYNEQFF.